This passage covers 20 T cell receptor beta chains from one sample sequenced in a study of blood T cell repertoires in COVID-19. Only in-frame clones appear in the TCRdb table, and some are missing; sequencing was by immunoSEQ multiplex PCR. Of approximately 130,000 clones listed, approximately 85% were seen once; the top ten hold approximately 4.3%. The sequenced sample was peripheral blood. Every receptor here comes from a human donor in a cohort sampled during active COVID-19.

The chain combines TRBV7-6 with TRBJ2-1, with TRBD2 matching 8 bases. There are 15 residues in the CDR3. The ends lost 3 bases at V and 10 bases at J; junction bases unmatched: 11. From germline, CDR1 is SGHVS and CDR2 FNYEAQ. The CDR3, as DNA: TGTGCCAGCAGCTTGAATAGCGGGGCCCCATGGGAGCAGTTCTTC. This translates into CASSLNSGAPWEQFF.

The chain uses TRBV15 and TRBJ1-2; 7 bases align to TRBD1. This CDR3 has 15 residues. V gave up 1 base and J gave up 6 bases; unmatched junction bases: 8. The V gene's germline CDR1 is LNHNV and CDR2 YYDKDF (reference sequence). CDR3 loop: CATSRAGTEVHGYTF. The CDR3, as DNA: TGTGCCACCAGCAGAGCCGGGACAGAAGTGCATGGCTACACCTTC.

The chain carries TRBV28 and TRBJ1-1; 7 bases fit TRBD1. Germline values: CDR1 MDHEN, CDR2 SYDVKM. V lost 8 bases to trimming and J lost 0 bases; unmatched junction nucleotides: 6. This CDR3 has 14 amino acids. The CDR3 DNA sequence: TGTGCCAGCCGGGACAGCTATATGAACACTGAAGCTTTCTTT. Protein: CASRDSYMNTEAFF.

For the CDR3, the DNA is TGTGCCAGCAGTGAATCTCAGATCGCCGGGGAGCTGTTTTTT. It yields the protein CASSESQIAGELFF. The chain has TRBV6-4 and TRBJ2-2; D uncertain. V was cut by 3 bases and J by 6 bases, with 11 bases left in between. This CDR3 region has 14 residues. CDR1 MRHNA and CDR2 SNTAGT come from the germline V gene.

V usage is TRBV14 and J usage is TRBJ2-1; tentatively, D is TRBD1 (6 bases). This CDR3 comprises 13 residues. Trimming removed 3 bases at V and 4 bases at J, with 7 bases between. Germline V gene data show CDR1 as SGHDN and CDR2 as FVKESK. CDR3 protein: CASSQDRYNEQFF. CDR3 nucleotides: TGTGCCAGCAGCCAGGACAGATACAATGAGCAGTTCTTC.

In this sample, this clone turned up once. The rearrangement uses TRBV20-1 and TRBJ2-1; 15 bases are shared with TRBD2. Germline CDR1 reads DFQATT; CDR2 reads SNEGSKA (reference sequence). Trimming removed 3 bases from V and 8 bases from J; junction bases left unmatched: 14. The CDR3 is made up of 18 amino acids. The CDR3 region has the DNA TGCAGTGCTAGTGATGTGGGACTAGCGGGAGGCTGGGGGGATGAGCAGTTCTTC. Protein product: CSASDVGLAGGWGDEQFF.

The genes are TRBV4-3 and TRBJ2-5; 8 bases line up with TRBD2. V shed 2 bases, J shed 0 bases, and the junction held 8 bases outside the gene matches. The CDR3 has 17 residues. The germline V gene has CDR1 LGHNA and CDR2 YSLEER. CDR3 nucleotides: TGCGCCAGCAGCCAAAGCGCGTCGGGGGGGTACCAAGAGACCCAGTACTTC. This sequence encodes CASSQSASGGYQETQYF.

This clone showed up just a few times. The CDR3 DNA follows: TGTGCCAGCAGAGCCCAGAGACAGATGATGACTAATTCACCCCTCCACTTT. Translating it yields CASRAQRQMMTNSPLHF. The chain joins TRBV27 to TRBJ1-6, with D maybe TRBD1 (5 bases). This CDR3 spans 17 amino acids. V was cut by 6 bases and J by 6 bases, with 21 bases left in between. Germline V gene sequence: CDR1 MNHEY, CDR2 SMNVEV (reference sequence).

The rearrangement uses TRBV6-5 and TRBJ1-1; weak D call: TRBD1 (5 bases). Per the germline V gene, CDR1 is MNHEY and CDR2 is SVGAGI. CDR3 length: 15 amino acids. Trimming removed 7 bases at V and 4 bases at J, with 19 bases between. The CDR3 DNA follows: TGTGCCAGCACCCACCATGGGGGAGGCGGCACTGAAGCTTTCTTT. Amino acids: CASTHHGGGGTEAFF.

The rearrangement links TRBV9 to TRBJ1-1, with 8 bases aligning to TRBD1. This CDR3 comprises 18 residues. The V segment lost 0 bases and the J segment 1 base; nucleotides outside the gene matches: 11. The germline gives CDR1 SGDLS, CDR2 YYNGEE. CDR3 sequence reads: CASSVATFGTGENTEAFF. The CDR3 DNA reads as TGTGCCAGCAGCGTAGCTACCTTCGGGACAGGAGAGAACACTGAAGCTTTCTTT.

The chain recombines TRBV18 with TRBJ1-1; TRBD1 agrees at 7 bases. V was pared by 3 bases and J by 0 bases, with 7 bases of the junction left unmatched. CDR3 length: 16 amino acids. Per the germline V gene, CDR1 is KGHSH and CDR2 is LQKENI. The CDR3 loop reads CASSPRQGQLNTEAFF. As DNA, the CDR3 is TGTGCCAGCTCACCCCGACAGGGTCAACTGAACACTGAAGCTTTCTTT. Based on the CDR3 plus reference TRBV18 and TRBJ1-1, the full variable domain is NAGVMQNPRHLVRRRGQEARLRCSPMKGHSHVYWYRQLPEEGLKFMVYLQKENIIDESGMPKERFSAEFPKEGPSILRIQQVVRGDSAAYFCASSPRQGQLNTEAFFGQGTRLTVV.

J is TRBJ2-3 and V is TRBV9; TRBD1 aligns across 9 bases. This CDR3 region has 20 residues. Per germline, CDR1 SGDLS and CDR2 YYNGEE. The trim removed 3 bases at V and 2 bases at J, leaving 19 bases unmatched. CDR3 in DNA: TGTGCCAGCAGCGCAACCCAGAACCTAAAGGACAGGGGATACACAGATACGCAGTATTTT. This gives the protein CASSATQNLKDRGYTDTQYF.

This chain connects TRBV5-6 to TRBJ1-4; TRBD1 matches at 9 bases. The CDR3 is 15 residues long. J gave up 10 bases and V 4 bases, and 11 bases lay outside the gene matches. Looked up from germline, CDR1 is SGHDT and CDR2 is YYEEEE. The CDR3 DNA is TGTGCCAGCAGCGGGTTGACAGGGGGTATGGGAAAACTGTTTTTT. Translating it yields CASSGLTGGMGKLFF.

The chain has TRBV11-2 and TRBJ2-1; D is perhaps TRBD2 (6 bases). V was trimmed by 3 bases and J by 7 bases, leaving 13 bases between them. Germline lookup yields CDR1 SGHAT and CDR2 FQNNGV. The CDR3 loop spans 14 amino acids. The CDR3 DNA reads TGTGCCAGCAGCTTTAGTCTAGCGTTTAATGAGCAGTTCTTC. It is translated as CASSFSLAFNEQFF. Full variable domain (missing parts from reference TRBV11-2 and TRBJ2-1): EAGVAQSPRYKIIEKRQSVAFWCNPISGHATLYWYQQILGQGPKLLIQFQNNGVVDDSQLPKDRFSAERLKGVDSTLKIQPAKLEDSAVYLCASSFSLAFNEQFFGPGTRLTVL.

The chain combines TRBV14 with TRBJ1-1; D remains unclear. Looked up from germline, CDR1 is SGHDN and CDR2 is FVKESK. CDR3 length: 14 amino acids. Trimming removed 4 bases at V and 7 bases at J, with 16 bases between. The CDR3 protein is CASSRPVTVSEAFF. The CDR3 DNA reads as TGTGCCAGCAGCCGCCCCGTTACAGTAAGTGAAGCTTTCTTT.

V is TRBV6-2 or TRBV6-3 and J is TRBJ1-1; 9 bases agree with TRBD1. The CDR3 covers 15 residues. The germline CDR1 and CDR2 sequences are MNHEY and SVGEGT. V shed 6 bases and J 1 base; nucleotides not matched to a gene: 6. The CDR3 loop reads CASSPQGAGNTEAFF. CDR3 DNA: TGTGCCAGCAGCCCACAGGGGGCTGGGAACACTGAAGCTTTCTTT.

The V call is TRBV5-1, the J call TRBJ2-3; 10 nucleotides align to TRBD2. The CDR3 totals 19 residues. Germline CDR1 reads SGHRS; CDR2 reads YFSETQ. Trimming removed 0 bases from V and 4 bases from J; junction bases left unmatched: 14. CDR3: CASSLASLAGAIGADTQYF. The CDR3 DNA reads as TGCGCCAGCAGCTTGGCCTCTCTAGCGGGGGCCATCGGTGCAGATACGCAGTATTTT.

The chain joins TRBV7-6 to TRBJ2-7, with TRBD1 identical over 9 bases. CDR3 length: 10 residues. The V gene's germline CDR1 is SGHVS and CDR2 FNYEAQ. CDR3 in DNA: TGTGCCAGCAGGACGGACAGGGGAGGGGTC. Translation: CASRTDRGGV.

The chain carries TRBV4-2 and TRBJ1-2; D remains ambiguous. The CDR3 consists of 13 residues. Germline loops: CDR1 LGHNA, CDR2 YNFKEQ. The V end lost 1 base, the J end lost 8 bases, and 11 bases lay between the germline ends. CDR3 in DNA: TGTGCCAGCAGCCAAGTATCTCATCGGGGCTACACCTTC. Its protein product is CASSQVSHRGYTF.

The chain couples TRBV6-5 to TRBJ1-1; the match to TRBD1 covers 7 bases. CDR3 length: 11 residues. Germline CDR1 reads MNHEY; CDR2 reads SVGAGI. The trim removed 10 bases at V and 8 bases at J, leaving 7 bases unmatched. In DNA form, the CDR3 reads TGTGCCATCGAGGGGGCAGCGGAAGCTTTCTTT. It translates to CAIEGAAEAFF.